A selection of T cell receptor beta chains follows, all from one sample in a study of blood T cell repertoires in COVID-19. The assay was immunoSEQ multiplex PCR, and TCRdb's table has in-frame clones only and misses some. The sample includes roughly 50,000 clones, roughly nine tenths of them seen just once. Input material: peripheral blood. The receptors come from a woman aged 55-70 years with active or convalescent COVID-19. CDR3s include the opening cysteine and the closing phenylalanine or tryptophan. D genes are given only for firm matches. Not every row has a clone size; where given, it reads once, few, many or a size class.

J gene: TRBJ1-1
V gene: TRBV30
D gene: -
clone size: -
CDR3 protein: CAWSAGQQDAAFF
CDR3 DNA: TGTGCCTGGAGTGCAGGGCAGCAAGATGCAGCTTTCTTT

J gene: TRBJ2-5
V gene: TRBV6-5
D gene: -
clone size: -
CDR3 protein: CATATGRVEETQYF
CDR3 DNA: TGTGCCACCGCCACCGGCAGGGTTGAAGAGACCCAGTACTTC

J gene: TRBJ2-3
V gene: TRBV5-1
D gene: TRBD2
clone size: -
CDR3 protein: CASSLGASGSTDTQYF
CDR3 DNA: TGCGCCAGCAGCTTGGGAGCTAGCGGTAGCACAGATACGCAGTATTTT

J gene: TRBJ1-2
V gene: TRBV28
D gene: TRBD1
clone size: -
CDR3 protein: CASSLTGTNNYGYTF
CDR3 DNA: TGTGCCAGCAGTCTGACAGGGACCAACAACTATGGCTACACCTTC

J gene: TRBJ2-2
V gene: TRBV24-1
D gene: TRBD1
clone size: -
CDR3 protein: CATSDFFIGGVLGTGELFF
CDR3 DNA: TGTGCCACCAGTGATTTCTTTATAGGGGGCGTTTTGGGCACCGGGGAGCTGTTTTTT

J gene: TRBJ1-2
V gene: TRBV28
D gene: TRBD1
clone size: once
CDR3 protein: CASSGGGTEQINYGYTF
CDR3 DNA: TGTGCCAGCAGTGGAGGGGGGACAGAGCAAATCAACTATGGCTACACCTTC

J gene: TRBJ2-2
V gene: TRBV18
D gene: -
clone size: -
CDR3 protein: CASSPTLSFTGELFF
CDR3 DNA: TGTGCCAGCTCACCAACGTTGAGTTTCACCGGGGAGCTGTTTTTT

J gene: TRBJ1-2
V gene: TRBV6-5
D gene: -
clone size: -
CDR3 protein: CASSYPPPRLGGYTF
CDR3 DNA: TGTGCCAGCAGTTACCCGCCCCCCCGGTTGGGCGGCTACACCTTC

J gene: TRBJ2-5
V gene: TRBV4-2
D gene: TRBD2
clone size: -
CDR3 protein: CASSQELRGGGETQYF
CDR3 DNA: TGTGCCAGCAGCCAAGAGTTGCGGGGGGGCGGAGAGACCCAGTACTTC

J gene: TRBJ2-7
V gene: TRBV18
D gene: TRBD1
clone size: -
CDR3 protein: CASSPPRTGGGEQYF
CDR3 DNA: TGTGCCAGCTCACCACCGAGGACAGGGGGCGGCGAGCAGTACTTC

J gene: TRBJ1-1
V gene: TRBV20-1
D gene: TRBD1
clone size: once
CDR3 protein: CSASDPRRGQDTEAFF
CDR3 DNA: TGCAGTGCTAGTGACCCACGCAGGGGGCAGGACACTGAAGCTTTCTTT

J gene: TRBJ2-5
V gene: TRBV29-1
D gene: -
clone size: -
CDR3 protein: CSVDGVGGETQYF
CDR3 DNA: TGCAGCGTTGACGGGGTAGGGGGAGAGACCCAGTACTTC

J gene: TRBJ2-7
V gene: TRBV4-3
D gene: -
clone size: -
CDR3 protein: CASSQEPHGSGPYEQYF
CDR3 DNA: TGCGCCAGCAGCCAAGAACCCCACGGGAGTGGACCCTACGAGCAGTACTTC

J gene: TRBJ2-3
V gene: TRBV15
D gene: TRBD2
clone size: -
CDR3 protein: CATSKAHGLAGLLITDTQYF
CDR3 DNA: TGTGCCACCAGCAAAGCCCACGGACTAGCGGGATTACTTATCACAGATACGCAGTATTTT

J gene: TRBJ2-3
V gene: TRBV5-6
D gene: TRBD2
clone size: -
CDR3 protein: CASSLALGTSGGRTDTQYF
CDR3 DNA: TGTGCCAGCAGCTTGGCTTTAGGGACTAGCGGGGGCCGCACAGATACGCAGTATTTT

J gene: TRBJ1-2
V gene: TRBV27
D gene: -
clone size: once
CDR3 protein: CASSFDRFGGYTF
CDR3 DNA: TGTGCCAGCAGTTTTGACAGGTTCGGGGGCTACACCTTC

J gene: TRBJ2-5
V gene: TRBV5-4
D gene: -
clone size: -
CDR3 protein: CASRDRQRETQYF
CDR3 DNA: TGTGCCAGCAGGGATCGACAGAGAGAGACCCAGTACTTC

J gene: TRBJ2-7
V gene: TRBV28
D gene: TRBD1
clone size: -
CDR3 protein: CASRPSDRGYEQYF
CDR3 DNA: TGTGCCAGCAGGCCCTCGGACAGGGGCTACGAGCAGTACTTC

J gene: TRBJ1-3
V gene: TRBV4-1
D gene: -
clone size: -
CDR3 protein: CASSQEGRGASGNTIYF
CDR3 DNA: TGCGCCAGCAGCCAAGAAGGCAGGGGCGCCTCTGGAAACACCATATATTTT

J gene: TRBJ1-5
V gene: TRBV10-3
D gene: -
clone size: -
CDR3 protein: CAISDRENQPQHF
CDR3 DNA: TGTGCCATCAGTGACAGGGAAAATCAGCCCCAGCATTTT

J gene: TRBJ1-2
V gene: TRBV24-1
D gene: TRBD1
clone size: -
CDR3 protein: CATSDTGTGYGYTF
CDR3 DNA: TGTGCCACCAGTGATACTGGGACAGGCTATGGCTACACCTTC

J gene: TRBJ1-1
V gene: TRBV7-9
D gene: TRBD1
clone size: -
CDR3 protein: CASSLGQGAGVTFF
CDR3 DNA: TGTGCCAGCAGCTTAGGACAGGGGGCGGGCGTGACTTTCTTT

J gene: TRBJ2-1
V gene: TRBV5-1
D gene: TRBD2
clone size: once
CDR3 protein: CASSLAPRGDEQFF
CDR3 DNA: TGCGCCAGCAGCTTGGCCCCGCGGGGGGATGAGCAGTTCTTC

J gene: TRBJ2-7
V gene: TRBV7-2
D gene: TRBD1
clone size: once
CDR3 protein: CASSPRTGDYEQYF
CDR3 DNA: TGTGCCAGCAGCCCTCGGACAGGAGACTACGAGCAGTACTTC

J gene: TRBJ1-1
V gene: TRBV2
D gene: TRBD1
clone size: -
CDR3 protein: CASSPDRVNTEAFF
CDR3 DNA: TGTGCCAGCAGTCCGGACAGGGTGAATACTGAAGCTTTCTTT

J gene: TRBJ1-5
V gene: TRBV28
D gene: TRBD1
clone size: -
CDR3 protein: CASSFQQGARSNQPQHF
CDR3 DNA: TGTGCCAGCAGTTTTCAGCAGGGGGCGAGGAGCAATCAGCCCCAGCATTTT

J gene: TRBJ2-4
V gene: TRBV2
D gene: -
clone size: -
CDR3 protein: CASSEEGQTKNIQYF
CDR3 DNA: TGTGCCAGCAGTGAGGAGGGACAGACCAAAAACATTCAGTACTTC

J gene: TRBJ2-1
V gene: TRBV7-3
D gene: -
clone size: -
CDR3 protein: CASSFLGNEQFF
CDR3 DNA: TGTGCCAGCAGCTTCCTCGGCAATGAGCAGTTCTTC

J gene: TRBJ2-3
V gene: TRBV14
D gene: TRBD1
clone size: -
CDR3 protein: CASSHLNDRGQIRTDTQYF
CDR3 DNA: TGTGCCAGCAGCCACCTCAACGACCGGGGACAGATTCGCACAGATACGCAGTATTTT

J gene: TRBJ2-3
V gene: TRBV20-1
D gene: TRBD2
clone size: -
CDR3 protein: CSGTRTDTQYF
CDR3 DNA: TGCAGTGGGACTAGAACAGATACGCAGTATTTT

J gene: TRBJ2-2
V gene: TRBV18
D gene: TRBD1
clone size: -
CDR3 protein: CASSLDRGPAGELFF
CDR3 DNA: TGTGCCAGCTCGTTGGACAGGGGGCCGGCCGGGGAGCTGTTTTTT

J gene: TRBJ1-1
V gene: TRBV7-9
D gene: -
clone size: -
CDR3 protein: CASSPGPSAFF
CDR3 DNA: TGTGCCAGCAGCCCTGGCCCATCGGCTTTCTTT